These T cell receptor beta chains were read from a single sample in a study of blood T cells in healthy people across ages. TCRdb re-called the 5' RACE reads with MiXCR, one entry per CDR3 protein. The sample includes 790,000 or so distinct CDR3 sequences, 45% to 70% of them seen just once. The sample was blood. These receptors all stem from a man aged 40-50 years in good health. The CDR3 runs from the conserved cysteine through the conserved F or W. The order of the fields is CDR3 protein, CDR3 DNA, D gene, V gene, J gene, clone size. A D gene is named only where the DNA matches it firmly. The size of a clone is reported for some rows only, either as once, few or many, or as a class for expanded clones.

CDR3: CASRRPDGTYEQYF
DNA: TGTGCCAGCAGGAGACCGGACGGGACCTACGAGCAGTACTTC
D: -
V: TRBV6-5
J: TRBJ2-7
size: -

CDR3: CASSQQTAVRGTQYF
DNA: TGCGCCAGCAGCCAACAAACAGCCGTTCGGGGGACCCAGTACTTC
D: -
V: TRBV4-3
J: TRBJ2-5
size: -

CDR3: CASSRAGTGYGYTF
DNA: TGTGCCAGCAGCCGGGCCGGGACAGGCTATGGCTACACCTTC
D: TRBD1
V: TRBV6-5
J: TRBJ1-2
size: few

CDR3: CASSEPGLGVEQYF
DNA: TGTGCCAGCAGTGAACCCGGCCTGGGGGTCGAGCAGTACTTC
D: -
V: TRBV25-1
J: TRBJ2-7
size: -

CDR3: CASSLSGGSYGYTF
DNA: TGTGCCAGCAGTTTAAGCGGTGGAAGCTATGGCTACACCTTC
D: -
V: TRBV27
J: TRBJ1-2
size: -

CDR3: CASSLRTGTCGYTF
DNA: TGTGCCAGCAGTTTAAGGACAGGGACTTGTGGCTACACCTTC
D: TRBD1
V: TRBV2
J: TRBJ1-2
size: -

CDR3: CASSSGLAGEHYEQYF
DNA: TGTGCCAGCAGCTCGGGACTAGCGGGAGAGCACTACGAGCAGTACTTC
D: TRBD2
V: TRBV7-9
J: TRBJ2-7
size: -

CDR3: CASIAFKGANVLTF
DNA: TGTGCCAGCATCGCCTTTAAAGGGGCCAACGTCCTGACTTTC
D: -
V: TRBV7-9
J: TRBJ2-6
size: -

CDR3: CASSSGVRARTGELFF
DNA: TGTGCCAGCAGCTCCGGAGTCAGGGCGCGCACCGGGGAGCTGTTTTTT
D: -
V: TRBV28
J: TRBJ2-2
size: few

CDR3: CASRGQYYGYTF
DNA: TGTGCCAGCAGGGGACAGTACTATGGCTACACCTTC
D: TRBD1
V: TRBV2
J: TRBJ1-2
size: -

CDR3: CASSLVAVGQGASLQYF
DNA: TGCGCCAGCAGCTTGGTGGCGGTCGGGCAGGGGGCGTCATTGCAGTACTTC
D: TRBD1
V: TRBV5-1
J: TRBJ2-7
size: once

CDR3: CASNPDGGVEETQYF
DNA: TGCGCCAGCAACCCCGATGGGGGCGTTGAAGAGACCCAGTACTTC
D: -
V: TRBV5-1
J: TRBJ2-5
size: -

CDR3: CASSLGPPPDTQYF
DNA: TGTGCCAGCAGCTTGGGCCCCCCCCCAGATACGCAGTATTTT
D: -
V: TRBV7-3
J: TRBJ2-3
size: few

CDR3: CASSSPATGANVLTF
DNA: TGCGCCAGCAGCTCCCCCGCCACCGGGGCCAACGTCCTGACTTTC
D: -
V: TRBV5-1
J: TRBJ2-6
size: few

CDR3: CASSLRPLAGGPHEQFF
DNA: TGTGCCAGCAGTTTACGGCCACTAGCGGGAGGGCCGCATGAGCAGTTCTTC
D: TRBD2
V: TRBV12-3/TRBV12-4
J: TRBJ2-1
size: -

CDR3: CASSKEAGDVYEQYF
DNA: TGTGCCAGCAGCAAGGAAGCGGGAGACGTCTACGAGCAGTACTTC
D: -
V: TRBV21-1
J: TRBJ2-7
size: few

CDR3: CASSPPQTGNTGELFF
DNA: TGTGCCAGCAGCCCGCCCCAGACAGGCAACACCGGGGAGCTGTTTTTT
D: -
V: TRBV7-6
J: TRBJ2-2
size: -

CDR3: CASSRAGGAGANVLTF
DNA: TGTGCCAGCAGCCGAGCAGGGGGCGCTGGGGCCAACGTCCTGACTTTC
D: TRBD1
V: TRBV7-2
J: TRBJ2-6
size: -

CDR3: CSVETLSTEAFF
DNA: TGCAGCGTTGAAACCCTATCCACTGAAGCTTTCTTT
D: -
V: TRBV29-1
J: TRBJ1-1
size: -

CDR3: CASSLLSSGLSYEQYF
DNA: TGTGCCAGCAGTTTATTGTCTAGCGGCCTCTCCTACGAGCAGTACTTC
D: TRBD2
V: TRBV28
J: TRBJ2-7
size: -

CDR3: CAISGLNYGYTF
DNA: TGTGCCATCAGCGGTTTAAACTATGGCTACACCTTC
D: -
V: TRBV10-3
J: TRBJ1-2
size: few

CDR3: CASSQGRTGGLFEQYF
DNA: TGTGCCAGCAGCCAAGGGCGGACAGGGGGACTGTTCGAGCAGTACTTC
D: TRBD1
V: TRBV14
J: TRBJ2-7
size: few

CDR3: CASSLAPGLADEQYF
DNA: TGTGCCAGCAGTTTAGCCCCGGGACTAGCCGACGAGCAGTACTTC
D: TRBD2
V: TRBV12-3/TRBV12-4
J: TRBJ2-7
size: -

CDR3: CASSLGGLAGNTDTQYF
DNA: TGTGCCAGCAGCTTGGGGGGACTAGCGGGTAACACAGATACGCAGTATTTT
D: TRBD2
V: TRBV5-4
J: TRBJ2-3
size: once

CDR3: CASTWNDGYTF
DNA: TGTGCCAGCACCTGGAACGACGGCTACACCTTC
D: -
V: TRBV28
J: TRBJ1-2
size: -

CDR3: CASKPGQGPYEQYF
DNA: TGTGCCAGCAAACCGGGACAGGGACCCTACGAGCAGTACTTC
D: TRBD1
V: TRBV6-1
J: TRBJ2-7
size: once

CDR3: CSVATGQYNEQFF
DNA: TGCAGCGTTGCCACCGGCCAATACAATGAGCAGTTCTTC
D: -
V: TRBV29-1
J: TRBJ2-1
size: few

CDR3: CASSVGSGVYNSEQFF
DNA: TGTGCCAGCAGCGTAGGGTCGGGAGTATATAACAGTGAGCAGTTCTTC
D: -
V: TRBV9
J: TRBJ2-1
size: -

CDR3: CSARYSLGPGDTQYF
DNA: TGCAGTGCTAGATATTCGCTGGGGCCGGGGGATACGCAGTATTTT
D: -
V: TRBV20-1
J: TRBJ2-3
size: -

CDR3: CASRNRRDTRSTDTQYF
DNA: TGTGCCAGCAGAAACCGCCGGGACACAAGGAGCACAGATACGCAGTATTTT
D: -
V: TRBV7-2
J: TRBJ2-3
size: -

CDR3: CASSLLWDRGTLSYNEQFF
DNA: TGTGCCAGCAGCTTGTTATGGGACAGGGGGACTCTGTCCTACAATGAGCAGTTCTTC
D: TRBD1
V: TRBV7-9
J: TRBJ2-1
size: -

CDR3: CASTIRGGNQPQHF
DNA: TGTGCCAGCACCATCAGGGGTGGCAATCAGCCCCAGCATTTT
D: -
V: TRBV6-1
J: TRBJ1-5
size: -

CDR3: CASSQVTGAGYGRETQYF
DNA: TGTGCCAGCAGCCAAGTGACAGGGGCAGGGTATGGACGGGAGACCCAGTACTTC
D: TRBD1
V: TRBV4-2
J: TRBJ2-5
size: -

CDR3: CASTSGVPPYEQYF
DNA: TGCGCCAGCACATCGGGCGTTCCTCCCTACGAGCAGTACTTC
D: -
V: TRBV5-1
J: TRBJ2-7
size: -

CDR3: CASSVLYGGDEAFF
DNA: TGTGCCAGCAGTGTATTGTATGGTGGTGATGAAGCTTTCTTT
D: -
V: TRBV2
J: TRBJ1-1
size: once

CDR3: CASSQIGPSGYEQYF
DNA: TGTGCCAGCAGCCAAATTGGTCCCAGCGGGTACGAGCAGTACTTC
D: -
V: TRBV4-2
J: TRBJ2-7
size: few

CDR3: CAWSGGDRGHGYTF
DNA: TGTGCCTGGAGTGGGGGGGACAGGGGTCATGGCTACACCTTC
D: TRBD1
V: TRBV30
J: TRBJ1-2
size: -

CDR3: CASSPLAGGRGEQFF
DNA: TGTGCCAGCAGCCCATTAGCGGGGGGCCGGGGTGAGCAGTTCTTC
D: TRBD2
V: TRBV3-1
J: TRBJ2-1
size: -

CDR3: CASSATGEYNEQFF
DNA: TGTGCCAGCAGTGCGACGGGGGAATACAATGAGCAGTTCTTC
D: -
V: TRBV6-2/TRBV6-3
J: TRBJ2-1
size: many

CDR3: CASKEGGASDTQYF
DNA: TGTGCCAGTAAGGAGGGGGGGGCATCAGATACGCAGTATTTT
D: -
V: TRBV19
J: TRBJ2-3
size: -

CDR3: CASSSRTSGGTDTQYF
DNA: TGTGCCAGCAGCTCCCGGACTAGCGGGGGCACAGATACGCAGTATTTT
D: TRBD2
V: TRBV7-2
J: TRBJ2-3
size: many

CDR3: CASSQAFSEDIYGYTF
DNA: TGCGCCAGCAGCCAAGCATTCAGTGAGGATATTTATGGCTACACCTTC
D: -
V: TRBV4-1
J: TRBJ1-2
size: -

CDR3: CSAERGEQETQYF
DNA: TGCAGTGCTGAGCGGGGGGAACAAGAGACCCAGTACTTC
D: TRBD2
V: TRBV20-1
J: TRBJ2-5
size: few

CDR3: CASSQGPNQPHHF
DNA: TGTGCCAGCAGCCAAGGACCCAATCAGCCCCATCATTTT
D: -
V: TRBV3-1
J: TRBJ1-5
size: once

CDR3: CASSPDGPRRKDTQYF
DNA: TGTGCCAGCAGTCCTGACGGTCCCCGGCGGAAAGATACGCAGTATTTT
D: -
V: TRBV6-5
J: TRBJ2-3
size: few

CDR3: CASSGRLAGGTAGEQFF
DNA: TGTGCCAGCAGCGGACGGCTAGCGGGGGGGACCGCTGGTGAGCAGTTCTTC
D: TRBD2
V: TRBV9
J: TRBJ2-1
size: -

CDR3: CASRGGTGYSTDTQYF
DNA: TGTGCCAGCAGGGGGGGGACGGGTTATAGCACAGATACGCAGTATTTT
D: TRBD2
V: TRBV28
J: TRBJ2-3
size: -

CDR3: CSVLTDLGGKLFF
DNA: TGCAGCGTCTTGACCGACCTGGGGGGAAAACTGTTTTTT
D: -
V: TRBV29-1
J: TRBJ1-4
size: many

CDR3: CASSQDRAGGNSPLHF
DNA: TGCGCCAGCAGCCAAGATCGGGCAGGGGGCAATTCACCCCTCCACTTT
D: TRBD1
V: TRBV4-1
J: TRBJ1-6
size: -

CDR3: CSARALAGVTNEQYF
DNA: TGCAGTGCTAGAGCACTAGCGGGAGTAACCAATGAGCAGTACTTC
D: TRBD2
V: TRBV20-1
J: TRBJ2-5
size: -

CDR3: CSVGGGPNYGYTF
DNA: TGCAGCGTTGGAGGGGGTCCTAACTATGGCTACACCTTC
D: -
V: TRBV29-1
J: TRBJ1-2
size: many

CDR3: CATFPVNTEAFF
DNA: TGTGCCACTTTCCCCGTAAACACTGAAGCTTTCTTT
D: -
V: TRBV28
J: TRBJ1-1
size: -

CDR3: CASSTRGGRYEQYF
DNA: TGTGCCAGCAGCACAAGAGGAGGGCGCTACGAGCAGTACTTC
D: -
V: TRBV9
J: TRBJ2-7
size: few

CDR3: CASSLAPGAYEQYF
DNA: TGTGCCAGCAGCTTGGCCCCCGGGGCCTACGAGCAGTACTTC
D: -
V: TRBV7-2
J: TRBJ2-7
size: few

CDR3: CSAVTYNEQFF
DNA: TGCAGCGCAGTGACCTACAATGAGCAGTTCTTC
D: -
V: TRBV29-1
J: TRBJ2-1
size: -

CDR3: CSVHKSPGAQETQYF
DNA: TGCAGTGTCCACAAGAGTCCGGGGGCTCAAGAGACCCAGTACTTC
D: -
V: TRBV20-1
J: TRBJ2-5
size: -

CDR3: CSASHVRPMNTEAFF
DNA: TGCAGTGCTAGTCACGTCAGACCGATGAACACTGAAGCTTTCTTT
D: -
V: TRBV20-1
J: TRBJ1-1
size: -

CDR3: CSARASGNYEQYF
DNA: TGCAGTGCTAGGGCTAGCGGCAACTACGAGCAGTACTTC
D: TRBD2
V: TRBV20-1
J: TRBJ2-7
size: -

CDR3: CAISRDRPLEQYF
DNA: TGTGCCATCAGTCGGGACAGGCCTTTGGAGCAGTACTTC
D: TRBD1
V: TRBV10-3
J: TRBJ2-7
size: few

CDR3: CASMGEFDEKLFF
DNA: TGTGCCAGCATGGGGGAGTTTGATGAAAAACTGTTTTTT
D: -
V: TRBV27
J: TRBJ1-4
size: few